This is a list of T cell receptor beta chains from one sample in a study of human T cells and chemical hapten exposure. One entry per CDR3 protein, called by TCRdb with MiXCR from the 5' RACE reads. Altogether about 80,000 distinct CDR3 sequences are present, roughly 7.7% being singletons, with the ten largest covering approximately 2.5%. The receptors come from a male donor in good health. Each CDR3 is given with its conserved first and last residue. Fields, in order: J gene, D gene, clone size, V gene, CDR3 protein, CDR3 DNA. The D gene is left open where the match is weak. Where a row states a size, it is once, few, many or the class of an expanded clone; other rows omit it.

TRBJ2-5 NA many TRBV12-3/TRBV12-4 CASSFTRGQETQYF TGTGCCAGCAGTTTCACCAGGGGCCAAGAGACCCAGTACTTC
TRBJ2-1 TRBD1 many TRBV7-2 CASIPRDRVYNEQFF TGTGCCAGCATCCCTAGGGACAGGGTTTACAATGAGCAGTTCTTC
TRBJ1-5 TRBD1 NA TRBV18 CASSRETGFNQPQHF TGTGCCAGCTCACGGGAGACAGGGTTTAATCAGCCCCAGCATTTT
TRBJ1-1 NA few TRBV6-2/TRBV6-3 CASSYSRFEAFF TGTGCCAGCAGTTATTCTCGGTTTGAAGCTTTCTTT
TRBJ1-5 TRBD1 few TRBV12-3/TRBV12-4 CASSPQGAGYQPQHF TGTGCCAGCAGTCCTCAGGGGGCTGGGTATCAGCCCCAGCATTTT
TRBJ1-1 NA many TRBV20-1 CSATPRVLNTEAFF TGCAGTGCTACCCCTCGAGTTTTGAACACTGAAGCTTTCTTT
TRBJ1-1 NA NA TRBV7-9 CASSLAQGMNTEAFF TGTGCCAGCAGCTTAGCGCAGGGAATGAACACTGAAGCTTTCTTT
TRBJ2-3 NA NA TRBV11-2 CASSFRDWSTDTQYF TGTGCCAGCAGCTTCCGGGACTGGAGCACAGATACGCAGTATTTT
TRBJ1-2 NA NA TRBV7-2 CASSFSSGGLVGYTF TGTGCCAGCAGCTTTAGCTCGGGAGGGTTGGTTGGCTACACCTTC
TRBJ2-3 TRBD2 NA TRBV4-2 CASSQDVLAGSSSTDTQYF TGTGCCAGCAGCCAAGATGTACTAGCGGGGAGCTCTAGCACAGATACGCAGTATTTT
TRBJ1-1 NA many TRBV5-6 CATSGILNTEAFF TGTGCCACCTCAGGGATTCTGAACACTGAAGCTTTCTTT
TRBJ2-2 NA few TRBV7-2 CASSLVGSAGELFF TGTGCCAGCAGCTTAGTGGGTAGCGCCGGGGAGCTGTTTTTT
TRBJ1-4 TRBD1 NA TRBV2 CASRYPTGAVSTNEKLFF TGTGCCAGCAGGTACCCGACAGGGGCCGTCTCAACTAATGAAAAACTGTTTTTT
TRBJ1-1 NA NA TRBV5-5 CASSLGQGSNTEAFF TGTGCCAGCAGCTTGGGGCAGGGGTCGAACACTGAAGCTTTCTTT
TRBJ2-7 TRBD1 many TRBV29-1 CSVEFPRTGGSYEQYF TGCAGCGTTGAATTCCCCCGGACAGGGGGTTCCTACGAGCAGTACTTC
TRBJ2-7 NA NA TRBV9 CASSVEGSTYEQYF TGTGCCAGCAGCGTAGAGGGCTCCACCTACGAGCAGTACTTC
TRBJ2-1 TRBD2 few TRBV6-4 CASSDSLTSGGDYNEQFF TGTGCCAGCAGTGACTCCCTGACTAGCGGGGGGGATTACAATGAGCAGTTCTTC
TRBJ2-2 NA few TRBV29-1 CSVADRANTGELFF TGCAGCGTTGCGGATCGGGCGAACACCGGGGAGCTGTTTTTT
TRBJ2-1 TRBD2 many TRBV4-2 CASSQDVTSGNEQFF TGTGCCAGCAGCCAAGATGTGACTAGCGGGAATGAGCAGTTCTTC
TRBJ1-3 NA many TRBV12-3/TRBV12-4 CASTLRDKTSGNTIYF TGTGCCAGCACCCTCAGGGACAAAACCTCTGGAAACACCATATATTTT
TRBJ2-7 NA NA TRBV6-2/TRBV6-3 CASTRHGTPFFDEQYF TGTGCCAGCACTCGACACGGGACTCCTTTTTTCGACGAGCAGTACTTC
TRBJ1-5 TRBD1 NA TRBV19 CASSSPGQGGNQPQHF TGTGCCAGTAGTTCCCCCGGACAGGGCGGCAATCAGCCCCAGCATTTT
TRBJ1-5 NA many TRBV29-1 CSVSTGFLGNQPQHF TGCAGCGTATCAACAGGGTTTCTCGGTAATCAGCCCCAGCATTTT
TRBJ2-7 TRBD1 many TRBV5-1 CASSRDSLSYEQYF TGCGCCAGCAGCCGGGACAGCTTGTCCTACGAGCAGTACTTC
TRBJ2-3 TRBD2 few TRBV5-4 CATPGVAGADTQYF TGTGCCACCCCGGGGGTAGCGGGAGCAGATACGCAGTATTTT
TRBJ1-2 NA NA TRBV25-1 CASSEYGGTGGYTF TGTGCCAGCAGTGAATATGGAGGGACTGGAGGCTACACCTTC
TRBJ2-1 TRBD2 few TRBV6-5 CASSYSSGYNEQFF TGTGCCAGCAGTTACTCTAGCGGGTACAATGAGCAGTTCTTC
TRBJ1-1 TRBD1 few TRBV29-1 CSVRRQGGMNTEAFF TGCAGCGTGAGGCGTCAGGGGGGCATGAACACTGAAGCTTTCTTT
TRBJ2-7 TRBD2 many TRBV15 CATSRDTSGSYEQYF TGTGCCACCAGCAGAGATACTAGCGGCTCCTACGAGCAGTACTTC
TRBJ2-3 TRBD1 many TRBV20-1 CSARYGTDFTDTQYF TGCAGTGCTAGATACGGGACAGATTTCACAGATACGCAGTATTTT
TRBJ2-7 NA many TRBV12-3/TRBV12-4 CASSLGYEQYF TGTGCCAGCAGTTTGGGGTACGAGCAGTACTTC
TRBJ2-3 NA many TRBV2 CASRGDRRADTQYF TGTGCCAGCAGAGGGGACCGACGCGCAGATACGCAGTATTTT
TRBJ1-5 NA few TRBV12-3/TRBV12-4 CASRRGGGWIEPQHF TGTGCCAGCAGACGAGGGGGGGGTTGGATTGAGCCCCAGCATTTT
TRBJ1-1 NA many TRBV9 CASSAGSSTEAFF TGTGCCAGCAGCGCCGGAAGTAGCACTGAAGCTTTCTTT
TRBJ2-7 TRBD2 many TRBV6-1 CASSDVAGSSYEQYF TGTGCCAGCAGTGACGTAGCGGGAAGTTCGTACGAGCAGTACTTC
TRBJ1-1 TRBD1 many TRBV7-9 CASSSIDRGAEAFF TGTGCCAGCAGCTCCATTGACAGGGGCGCTGAAGCTTTCTTT
TRBJ1-6 TRBD1 few TRBV7-9 CASSLLGQVNSPLHF TGTGCCAGCAGCTTACTGGGACAGGTGAATTCACCCCTCCACTTT
TRBJ1-1 NA few TRBV7-2 CASSLEGTLNTEAFF TGTGCCAGCAGCTTAGAGGGGACTCTGAACACTGAAGCTTTCTTT
TRBJ2-4 TRBD1 few TRBV25-1 CASSDGMDRDIQYF TGTGCCAGCAGTGACGGGATGGACAGGGACATTCAGTACTTC
TRBJ2-1 TRBD2 NA TRBV12-3/TRBV12-4 CASSSWTSGRLAEQFF TGTGCCAGCAGTTCCTGGACTAGCGGGAGACTAGCTGAGCAGTTCTTC
TRBJ2-5 NA few TRBV6-5 CASSYSGFQETQYF TGTGCCAGCAGTTACTCAGGATTCCAAGAGACCCAGTACTTC
TRBJ1-6 NA many TRBV4-3 CASSQDESGDYNSPLHF TGCGCCAGCAGCCAAGATGAGTCAGGCGATTATAATTCACCCCTCCACTTT
TRBJ2-5 NA NA TRBV6-2/TRBV6-3 CASSYRRAETQYF TGTGCCAGCAGTTACCGGCGGGCCGAGACCCAGTACTTC
TRBJ1-5 NA many TRBV6-6 CASSYSDQPQHF TGTGCCAGCAGTTACTCAGATCAGCCCCAGCATTTT
TRBJ1-2 NA many TRBV18 CASSPMAEDHYGYTF TGTGCCAGCTCACCAATGGCGGAGGATCATTATGGCTACACCTTC